The 32 T cell receptor beta chains reported below all come from one sample, sequenced in a study of human T cells and chemical hapten exposure. Indicated time point: patch test 3, about 24 weeks after DPC sensitization. The treatment: therapeutic diphenylcyclopropenone sensitization with weekly scalp DPC. TCRdb reprocessed the RACE reads with MiXCR, giving one entry per CDR3 protein. The sample includes fewer than 200,000 distinct CDR3 sequences, 28% of them seen just once. Source: whole blood, taken in connection with sensitization to the hapten diphenylcyclopropenone (DPC). The receptors come from a woman under 30 with alopecia areata. Some clones in this sample may be carry-over from other donors' samples.

V is TRBV7-6 and J is TRBJ2-1; D uncertain. This CDR3 is 13 amino acids long. Germline loops: CDR1 SGHVS, CDR2 FNYEAQ. V lost 4 bases and J lost 6, with 10 bases in between. CDR3 sequence (DNA): TGTGCCAGCAGCTCAACGGCGTCCAATGAGCAGTTCTTC. Residues: CASSSTASNEQFF.

This clonotype appeared many times. The CDR3 DNA follows: TGTGCCAGCAGTTACGACTCTAGACAGGAGGTCTTCAATTCACCCCTCCACTTT. This encodes CASSYDSRQEVFNSPLHF. The chain couples TRBV6-2 or TRBV6-3 to TRBJ1-6, with D maybe TRBD1 (6 bases). CDR1 is MNHEY, CDR2 SVGEGT, per germline. The CDR3 consists of 18 residues. Trimming shortened V by 2 bases and J by 7 bases, and 21 bases separated the two germline ends.

This chain links TRBV6-4 with TRBJ1-2; 7 bases map to TRBD1. The trim removed 6 bases at V and 4 bases at J, leaving 11 bases unmatched. The length of the CDR3 is 15 residues. CDR1 MRHNA and CDR2 SNTAGT come from the germline V gene. CDR3 sequence: CASRPEDRSPYGYTF. CDR3 coding DNA: TGTGCCAGCAGACCCGAGGACAGGTCGCCCTATGGCTACACCTTC.

This chain's CDR3 is CASSQVGKASNYGYTF. As DNA, the CDR3 is TGTGCCAGCAGTCAGGTCGGGAAGGCCTCTAACTATGGCTACACCTTC. The chain has TRBV27 and TRBJ1-2; D is uncertain. The V and J ends lost 5 bases and 0 bases respectively, with 16 bases between them. Germline assignment: CDR1 MNHEY and CDR2 SMNVEV (reference sequence). This CDR3 region has 16 residues.

The chain combines TRBV4-1 with TRBJ2-7, with D tentatively TRBD1 or TRBD2 (6 bases each). CDR1 and CDR2 from the germline V gene are MGHRA and YSYEKL. The CDR3 sequence is 22 residues long. Trimming removed 0 bases at V and 0 bases at J, with 30 bases between. CDR3 in DNA: TGCGCCAGCAGCCAAGATTGGGACCCAGGGGTAGGAGGGTACAAAAGCTCCTACGAGCAGTACTTC. This gives the protein CASSQDWDPGVGGYKSSYEQYF.

CDR3 DNA sequence: TGTGCCAGCAGCCCGGGGGAGGGTCACGGGGAGCTGTTTTTT. The encoded protein is CASSPGEGHGELFF. The rearrangement links TRBV11-3 to TRBJ2-2, with 7 bases that match TRBD2. This CDR3 comprises 14 residues. Germline V gene data show CDR1 as SGHNT and CDR2 as YENEEA. J gave up 7 bases and V 5 bases, and 7 bases lay outside the gene matches.

This clonotype was detected a few times. The rearrangement uses TRBV14 and TRBJ2-1, with D unresolved. Germline V gene data show CDR1 as SGHDN and CDR2 as FVKESK. This CDR3 is built from 13 residues. Trimming removed 1 base from V and 4 bases from J, with 5 bases in between. CDR3 in amino acids: CASSQVGYNEQFF. The CDR3 DNA is TGTGCCAGCAGCCAAGTAGGGTACAATGAGCAGTTCTTC. Looking up the rest from reference TRBV14 and TRBJ2-1 gives the full variable domain: EAGVTQFPSHSVIEKGQTVTLRCDPISGHDNLYWYRRVMGKEIKFLLHFVKESKQDESGMPNNRFLAERTGGTYSTLKVQPAELEDSGVYFCASSQVGYNEQFFGPGTRLTVL.

The rearrangement links TRBV18 to TRBJ1-4; tentative D call: TRBD1 (5 bases). This CDR3 has 15 residues. The V and J ends lost 2 bases and 8 bases respectively, with 15 bases between them. Germline V gene lookup returns CDR1 KGHSH and CDR2 LQKENI. This chain's CDR3 is CASSPDSPVREKLFF. The CDR3 DNA reads TGTGCCAGCTCACCAGACAGTCCGGTACGGGAAAAACTGTTTTTT.

The chain combines TRBV6-2 or TRBV6-3 with TRBJ2-1; D remains ambiguous. The CDR3 has 15 amino acids. Looked up from germline, CDR1 is MNHEY and CDR2 is SVGEGT. V lost 2 bases and J lost 2, with 10 bases in between. The CDR3 loop is CASSYVDATYNEQFF. As DNA, the CDR3 is TGTGCCAGCAGTTACGTAGACGCCACCTACAATGAGCAGTTCTTC.

The V call is TRBV29-1, the J call TRBJ2-2; D is perhaps TRBD2 (7 bases). V shed 7 bases and J shed 8 bases, with 20 bases lying between them. This CDR3 has 14 amino acids. Germline CDR1 is SQVTM and CDR2 is ANQGSEA. The CDR3 region has the DNA TGCAGCGCCCGGAGAGGGGGGGAGGCTGGGGAGCTGTTTTTT. The encoded protein is CSARRGGEAGELFF.

This clonotype turned up a few times. V usage is TRBV6-5 and J usage is TRBJ2-2; tentatively, D is TRBD1 (5 bases). Between the trimmed V and J ends, which lost 9 bases and 6 bases, there was a span of 14 bases. Germline-derived CDR1 and CDR2 are MNHEY and SVGAGI. CDR3 size: 13 residues. In DNA, the CDR3 is TGTGCCAGTCGGCCAGGGCTCGCCGGGGAGCTGTTTTTT. Translated: CASRPGLAGELFF.

This clonotype has just a few counts. The rearrangement joins TRBV6-4 to TRBJ1-1; D is perhaps TRBD1 (5 bases). CDR1 and CDR2 from the germline V gene are MRHNA and SNTAGT. V was trimmed by 4 bases and J by 1 base, leaving 10 bases between them. CDR3 length: 14 amino acids. The DNA of the CDR3 is TGTGCCAGCAGTGGGGGCGGGAAGAACACTGAAGCTTTCTTT. This translates into CASSGGGKNTEAFF.

V is TRBV4-2 and J is TRBJ1-5, with D possibly TRBD1 on 5 matching bases. Germline loops: CDR1 LGHNA, CDR2 YNFKEQ. With 4 bases removed from V and 6 bases from J, the gap between germline ends came to 10 bases. The CDR3 totals 13 residues. CDR3 nucleotides: TGTGCCAGCAGCCGGGACCTAAGTCAGCCCCAGCATTTT. It specifies CASSRDLSQPQHF.

The chain couples TRBV7-2 to TRBJ2-1; 7 bases are shared with TRBD2. V lost 6 bases to trimming and J lost 4 bases; unmatched junction nucleotides: 9. Germline V lookup: CDR1 SGHTA, CDR2 FQGNSA. CDR3 length equals 15 residues. The CDR3 sequence: CTSRVRGGSYNEQFF. The CDR3 nucleotides read TGTACCAGCAGGGTTCGGGGCGGGAGTTACAATGAGCAGTTCTTC.

This CDR3 is CASSLVLAGAYQETQYF. The CDR3 coding sequence is TGTGCCAGCAGCCTAGTACTAGCGGGAGCGTACCAAGAGACCCAGTACTTC. The chain couples TRBV3-1 to TRBJ2-5, with TRBD2 matching over 11 bases. The junction had 7 bases not matched to a gene; V was cut back by 4 bases and J by 0 bases. The CDR3 runs to 17 residues. Germline V gene lookup returns CDR1 LGHDT and CDR2 YNNKEL (reference sequence).

In this sample, this clonotype turned up a few times. The chain has TRBV27 and TRBJ2-1, with D perhaps TRBD2 (6 bases). CDR1 and CDR2 from the germline V gene are MNHEY and SMNVEV (reference sequence). V gave up 7 bases and J gave up 0 bases, with 7 bases separating them. This CDR3 is built from 13 residues. The DNA of the CDR3 is TGTGCCAGCAAGGGAGGCTCCTACAATGAGCAGTTCTTC. This sequence encodes CASKGGSYNEQFF.

V gene TRBV7-2 combines with J gene TRBJ2-5; D might be TRBD1 or TRBD2, each matching 6 bases. The germline V gene has CDR1 SGHTA and CDR2 FQGNSA. The ends were cut back, 5 bases at V and 5 bases at J, with 18 bases in the middle. The CDR3 totals 15 residues. In DNA, the CDR3 is TGTGCCAGCAGCCCTGTGACGGGGGCTGGGGAGACCCAGTACTTC. Residues: CASSPVTGAGETQYF.

This chain uses TRBV5-8 with TRBJ2-7, with TRBD1 matching 11 bases. The CDR3 is made up of 15 amino acids. Germline V gene data show CDR1 as SGHTS and CDR2 as YDEGEE. Trimming took 4 bases from V and 6 from J; bases not matched to a gene: 9. This CDR3 reads CASSHPGTGGSEQYF. CDR3 nucleotide sequence: TGTGCCAGCAGCCACCCCGGGACAGGGGGGTCCGAGCAGTACTTC.

This clonotype was counted only a few times. The chain uses TRBV6-2 or TRBV6-3 and TRBJ2-7; D unclear. Germline loops: CDR1 MNHEY, CDR2 SVGEGT. The CDR3 runs 16 residues. The V end was cut by 2 bases, the J end by 1 base, with 15 bases between. CDR3 sequence (DNA): TGTGCCAGCAGTTACAAGTACGGGCAGCCGTCCTACGAGCAGTACTTC. Protein product: CASSYKYGQPSYEQYF.

The V gene is TRBV7-2, the J gene TRBJ1-1, with D perhaps matching TRBD1 (5 bases). CDR1 and CDR2 (germline): SGHTA, FQGNSA. CDR3 size: 13 residues. V lost 2 bases, J lost 8 bases, and 12 bases lay in between. CDR3 sequence reads: CASSLKGGAEAFF. The CDR3 nucleotides are TGTGCCAGCAGCTTAAAGGGCGGGGCCGAAGCTTTCTTT.

The V call is TRBV7-2, the J call TRBJ1-5; a possible D gene is TRBD1 (5 bases). Between the trimmed V and J ends, which lost 4 bases and 5 bases, there was a span of 15 bases. The CDR3 is made up of 15 amino acids. Germline loops: CDR1 SGHTA, CDR2 FQGNSA. This CDR3 is CASSSWFGGDQPQHF. CDR3 bases: TGTGCCAGCAGCTCCTGGTTCGGAGGGGATCAGCCCCAGCATTTT.

The genes are TRBV11-3 and TRBJ1-1, with D tentatively TRBD1 (5 bases). The CDR3 runs 14 residues. Germline values: CDR1 SGHNT, CDR2 YENEEA. V was shortened by 0 bases and J by 13 bases, with 18 bases between the two germline ends. The CDR3 nucleotides are TGTGCCAGCAGCTTAGATCCTGGGGCAGGGCCGCTTTTCTTT. Translated, it gives CASSLDPGAGPLFF.

The chain uses TRBV5-1 and TRBJ1-4, with TRBD1 matching 8 bases. V shed 1 base and J 7 bases; nucleotides not matched to a gene: 6. Germline CDR1 reads SGHRS; CDR2 reads YFSETQ. The CDR3 sequence is 15 residues long. The CDR3 region is CASSLQGAVGEKLFF. CDR3 nucleotides: TGCGCCAGCAGCTTGCAGGGGGCCGTGGGTGAAAAACTGTTTTTT.

The V and J genes are TRBV5-6 and TRBJ2-1, with a possible D match to TRBD2 (6 bases). This CDR3 is built from 14 residues. V was trimmed by 0 bases and J by 5 bases, leaving 9 bases between them. Germline V gene data show CDR1 as SGHDT and CDR2 as YYEEEE. In DNA form, the CDR3 reads TGTGCCAGCAGCTTGGGACTAGGAAACAATGAGCAGTTCTTC. Translation gives CASSLGLGNNEQFF.

Only a few counts were recorded for this clonotype. The CDR3 bases are TGCAGTGCTAGAGATCTCCACTATGGCTACACCTTC. Protein product: CSARDLHYGYTF. V is TRBV20-1 and J is TRBJ1-2, with D uncertain. Germline CDR1 is DFQATT and CDR2 is SNEGSKA (reference sequence). Trimming removed 0 bases from V and 3 bases from J, with 5 bases in between. The CDR3 contains 12 residues.

The chain joins TRBV11-2 to TRBJ1-1, with TRBD1 as a possible D gene (6 bases). The CDR3 extends over 17 amino acids. Germline assignment: CDR1 SGHAT and CDR2 FQNNGV. V lost 7 bases and J 7 bases, leaving 28 bases between the germline ends. CDR3 loop: CASTLQSAGWTADEAFF. DNA of the CDR3: TGTGCCAGCACCCTACAATCAGCCGGATGGACAGCCGATGAAGCTTTCTTT. The complete variable domain, with remaining parts taken from reference TRBV11-2 and TRBJ1-1, reads EAGVAQSPRYKIIEKRQSVAFWCNPISGHATLYWYQQILGQGPKLLIQFQNNGVVDDSQLPKDRFSAERLKGVDSTLKIQPAKLEDSAVYLCASTLQSAGWTADEAFFGQGTRLTVV.

This clonotype was counted between two and nine times. A junction end diverges from the germline sequence, so it may reflect a read error. The chain employs TRBV12-3 or TRBV12-4 and TRBJ2-5; perhaps D is TRBD1 or TRBD2 (5 bases each). The CDR3 runs 15 residues. Written as DNA, the CDR3 is TGTGCCAGCAATTTAGGTCCTGGGGCCGGGAAGACCCAGTACTTC. Translated: CASNLGPGAGKTQYF.

This clonotype was recorded a few times. The chain is built from TRBV15 and TRBJ2-7; 10 nucleotides align to TRBD1. The germline gives CDR1 LNHNV, CDR2 YYDKDF (reference sequence). The CDR3 runs 15 residues. With 4 bases clipped from V and 5 bases from J, the junction kept 8 bases outside the gene matches. CDR3 nucleotide sequence: TGTGCCACCAGCATTAGGAGGACAGGGGGGAACGAGCAGTACTTC. This translates into CATSIRRTGGNEQYF.

The table lists this clonotype with many counts. The chain carries TRBV11-1 and TRBJ2-2; tentatively, D is TRBD2 (6 bases). Per germline, CDR1 SGHAT and CDR2 FQDESV (reference sequence). Between the trimmed V and J ends, which lost 2 bases and 3 bases, there was a span of 10 bases. This CDR3 is built from 15 residues. The DNA for the CDR3 is TGTGCCAGCAGCTTATTACTAGCTGACACCGGGGAGCTGTTTTTT. Amino acid sequence: CASSLLLADTGELFF. Complete variable domain (other parts from reference TRBV11-1 and TRBJ2-2): EAEVAQSPRYKITEKSQAVAFWCDPISGHATLYWYRQILGQGPELLVQFQDESVVDDSQLPKDRFSAERLKGVDSTLKIQPAELGDSAMYLCASSLLLADTGELFFGEGSRLTVL.

This clonotype was seen many times. The chain recombines TRBV29-1 with TRBJ2-3; no firm D call. The CDR3 runs to 13 residues. The V end was cut by 6 bases, the J end by 0 bases, with 10 bases between. Per germline, CDR1 SQVTM and CDR2 ANQGSEA. This chain's CDR3 is CSVDISSTDTQYF. CDR3 coding DNA: TGCAGCGTCGACATCTCTAGCACAGATACGCAGTATTTT.

This clonotype was detected a few times. The chain couples TRBV20-1 to TRBJ1-2; perhaps TRBD1 as D (6 bases). The CDR3 has 14 residues. Trimming removed 0 bases from V and 4 bases from J, with 12 bases in between. Germline assignment: CDR1 DFQATT and CDR2 SNEGSKA (reference sequence). The CDR3 region has the DNA TGCAGTGCTAGAGACTTTGGACAGATCTATGGCTACACCTTC. Residues: CSARDFGQIYGYTF.

The CDR3 reads CASSLRKGVPFLASGANVLTF. Written as DNA, the CDR3 is TGCGCCAGCAGCCTACGCAAGGGGGTACCTTTCCTTGCTTCTGGGGCCAACGTCCTGACTTTC. The chain uses TRBV4-1 and TRBJ2-6, with a tentative D call TRBD1 (6 bases). The V and J ends lost 4 bases and 1 base respectively, with 26 bases between them. The CDR3 runs to 21 residues. Germline V gives CDR1 MGHRA, CDR2 YSYEKL.